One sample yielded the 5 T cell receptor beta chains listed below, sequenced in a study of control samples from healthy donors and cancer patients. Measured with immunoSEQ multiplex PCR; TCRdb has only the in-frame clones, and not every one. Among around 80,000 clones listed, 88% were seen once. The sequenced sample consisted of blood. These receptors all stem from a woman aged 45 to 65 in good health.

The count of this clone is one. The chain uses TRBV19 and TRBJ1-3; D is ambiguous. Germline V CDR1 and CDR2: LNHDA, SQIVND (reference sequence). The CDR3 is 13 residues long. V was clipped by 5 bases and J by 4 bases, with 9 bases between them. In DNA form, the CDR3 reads TGTGCCAGTAGTGAGGGAGGCGGAAACACCATATATTTT. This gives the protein CASSEGGGNTIYF.

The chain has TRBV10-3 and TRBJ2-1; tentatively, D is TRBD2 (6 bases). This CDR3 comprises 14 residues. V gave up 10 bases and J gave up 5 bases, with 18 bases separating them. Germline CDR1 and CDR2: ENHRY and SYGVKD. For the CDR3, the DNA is TGTGCCACCGGGCGGGGTCCCCCGAACAATGAGCAGTTCTTC. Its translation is CATGRGPPNNEQFF.

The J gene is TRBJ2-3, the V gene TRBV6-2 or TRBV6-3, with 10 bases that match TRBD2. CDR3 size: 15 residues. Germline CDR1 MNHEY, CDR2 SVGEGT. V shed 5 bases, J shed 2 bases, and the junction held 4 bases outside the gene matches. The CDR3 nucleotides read TGTGCCAGCAGTCCGCTAGCGGGGGCCACAGATACGCAGTATTTT. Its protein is CASSPLAGATDTQYF.

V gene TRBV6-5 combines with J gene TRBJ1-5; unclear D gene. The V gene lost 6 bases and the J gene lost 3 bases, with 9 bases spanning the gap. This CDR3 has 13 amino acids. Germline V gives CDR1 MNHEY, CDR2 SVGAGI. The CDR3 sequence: CASSGDYNQPQHF. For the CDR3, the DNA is TGTGCCAGCAGCGGGGATTACAATCAGCCCCAGCATTTT.

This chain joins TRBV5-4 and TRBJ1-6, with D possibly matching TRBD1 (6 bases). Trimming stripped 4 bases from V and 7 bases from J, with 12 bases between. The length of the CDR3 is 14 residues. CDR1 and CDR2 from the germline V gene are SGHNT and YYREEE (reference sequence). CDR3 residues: CASSPGGSNSPLHF. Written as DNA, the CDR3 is TGTGCCAGCAGCCCCGGGGGCAGCAATTCACCCCTCCACTTT.